Here is one TCR beta chain with its context. Its matching antigen is unknown. These data come from a study of OX40 agonist ivuxolimab in advanced cancers. Study details: Partial response was recorded in three patients: one hepatocellular carcinoma and two cutaneous melanoma cases.

Clones were sequenced by immunoSEQ multiplex PCR, and TCRdb holds only the in-frame ones, with some missing. The data show approximately 71,000 clones, roughly 84% seen once. Enrollment shut out patients with autoimmune disease history or systemic immunosuppression. Study results and caveats: Expansion of clones was among the lowest in partial responders at 0.1-3.0 mg/kg. On average, CD8+ T cells showed a greater number of expanded clones than CD4+.

Germline-derived CDR1 and CDR2 are SEHNR and FQNEAQ (reference sequence). The CDR3 is 16 residues long. V lost 7 bases to trimming and J lost 1 base, with 19 bases between them. The TCR originated in an adult with an advanced solid tumor such as melanoma, head and neck, liver or kidney cancer. Sample: CD4+ or CD8+ T cells sorted from blood, taken in a trial of the OX40 agonist ivuxolimab. The V gene is TRBV7-9, the J gene TRBJ1-1, with D possibly TRBD1 on 6 matching bases. Written as DNA, the CDR3 is TGTGCCAGCACCAGGGGAGTGGGGCAGGGGAACACTGAAGCTTTCTTT. Its protein is CASTRGVGQGNTEAFF.